The clone carrying this TCR beta chain was observed a handful of times. As yet, its antigen is unknown. This entry belongs to a study of T-cell memory formation after mild COVID-19. Study-wide findings and caveats: Contracting CD4+ clones were located mainly in CM and EM, and CD8+ clones in EMRA.

The ends were cut back, 5 bases at V and 11 bases at J, with 12 bases in the middle. Germline values: CDR1 MNHNY, CDR2 SVGAGI (reference sequence). The CDR3 is made up of 11 amino acids. TCRdb re-derived calls from the 5' RACE reads in MiXCR, one entry per CDR3 protein. The sample has about 410,000 distinct CDR3 sequences; under 20% are singletons. The sequence was collected from a man younger than 35 who had mild COVID-19 (a few samples of this study predate the infection). Cell type and time point are not known. The gene calls are TRBV6-6 and TRBJ1-2, with D hard to call. What was sequenced was PBMCs or a T cell subset sorted from them (not recorded which). CDR3 DNA sequence: TGTGCCAGCAGTCCGTCCTGGAGGTACACCTTC. Its protein is CASSPSWRYTF.